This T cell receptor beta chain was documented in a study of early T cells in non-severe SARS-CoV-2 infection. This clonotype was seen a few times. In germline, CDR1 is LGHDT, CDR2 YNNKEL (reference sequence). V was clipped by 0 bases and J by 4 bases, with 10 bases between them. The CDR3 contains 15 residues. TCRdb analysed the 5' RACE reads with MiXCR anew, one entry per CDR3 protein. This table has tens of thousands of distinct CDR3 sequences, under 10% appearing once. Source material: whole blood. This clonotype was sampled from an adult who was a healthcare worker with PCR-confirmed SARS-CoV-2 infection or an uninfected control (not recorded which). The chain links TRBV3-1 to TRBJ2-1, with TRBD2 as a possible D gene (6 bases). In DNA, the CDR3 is TGTGCCAGCAGCCAAGATCCCAGCGGGTACAATGAGCAGTTCTTC. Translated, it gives CASSQDPSGYNEQFF.